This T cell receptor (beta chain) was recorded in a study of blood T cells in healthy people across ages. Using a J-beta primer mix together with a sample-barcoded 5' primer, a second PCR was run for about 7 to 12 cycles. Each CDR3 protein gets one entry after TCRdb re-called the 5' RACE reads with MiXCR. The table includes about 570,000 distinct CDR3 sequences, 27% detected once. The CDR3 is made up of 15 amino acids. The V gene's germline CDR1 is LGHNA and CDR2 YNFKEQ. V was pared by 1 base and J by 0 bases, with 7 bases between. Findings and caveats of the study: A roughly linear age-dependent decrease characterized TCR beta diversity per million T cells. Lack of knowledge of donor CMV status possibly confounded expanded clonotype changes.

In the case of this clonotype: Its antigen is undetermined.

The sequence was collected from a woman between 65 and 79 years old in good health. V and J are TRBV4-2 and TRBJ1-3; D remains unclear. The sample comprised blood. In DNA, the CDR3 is TGTGCCAGCAGCCAAGGGCAATTCTCTGGAAACACCATATATTTT. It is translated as CASSQGQFSGNTIYF.